This TCR beta chain derives from a study of graft-versus-host responses after intestinal transplantation. For this clone: Its antigen is not known.

Germline CDR1 is LGHNT and CDR2 is FRNRAP. The CDR3 loop spans 14 amino acids. Trimming stripped 6 bases from V and 3 bases from J, with 11 bases between. Only in-frame clones appear in the TCRdb table, and some are missing; sequencing was by immunoSEQ multiplex PCR. There are about 71,000 clones in the sample; around 91% occur only once, and about 1.3% lies in the top ten. The clonotype originates from a human donor who received an intestinal transplant. The specimen was unstimulated CD8+ T cells sorted from spleen or lymph node cells, collected before intestinal transplant. V is TRBV12-5 and J is TRBJ2-2; tentatively, D is TRBD1 (5 bases). CDR3 in amino acids: CASGRQYYTGELFF. The CDR3 DNA reads as TGTGCTAGTGGCCGACAGTATTACACCGGGGAGCTGTTTTTT. Drawing the rest from reference TRBV12-5 and TRBJ2-2, the complete variable domain is DARVTQTPRHKVTEMGQEVTMRCQPILGHNTVFWYRQTMMQGLELLAYFRNRAPLDDSGMPKDRFSAEMPDATLATLKIQPSEPRDSAVYFCASGRQYYTGELFFGEGSRLTVL.